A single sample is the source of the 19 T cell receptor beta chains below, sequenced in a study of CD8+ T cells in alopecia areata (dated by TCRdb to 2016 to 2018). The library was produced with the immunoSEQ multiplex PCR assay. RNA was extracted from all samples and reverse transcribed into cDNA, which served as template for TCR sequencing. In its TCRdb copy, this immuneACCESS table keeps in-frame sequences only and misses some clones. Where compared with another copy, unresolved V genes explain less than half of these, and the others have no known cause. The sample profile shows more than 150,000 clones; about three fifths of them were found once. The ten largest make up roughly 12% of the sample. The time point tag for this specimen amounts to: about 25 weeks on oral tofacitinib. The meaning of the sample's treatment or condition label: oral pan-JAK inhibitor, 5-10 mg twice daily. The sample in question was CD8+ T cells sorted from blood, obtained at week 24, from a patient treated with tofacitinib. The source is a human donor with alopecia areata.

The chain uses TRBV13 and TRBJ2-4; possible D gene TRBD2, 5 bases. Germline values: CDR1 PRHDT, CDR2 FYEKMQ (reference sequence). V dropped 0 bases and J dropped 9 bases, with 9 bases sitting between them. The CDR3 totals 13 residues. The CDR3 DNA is TGTGCCAGCAGCTTAGGCCGGGGTATCATTCAGTACTTC. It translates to CASSLGRGIIQYF.

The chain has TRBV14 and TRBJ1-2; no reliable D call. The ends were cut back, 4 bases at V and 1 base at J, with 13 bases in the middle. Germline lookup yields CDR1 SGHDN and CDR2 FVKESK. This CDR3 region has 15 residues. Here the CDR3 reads CASSRYHGDNYGYTF. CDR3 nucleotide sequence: TGTGCCAGCAGCCGGTACCATGGAGATAACTATGGCTACACCTTC. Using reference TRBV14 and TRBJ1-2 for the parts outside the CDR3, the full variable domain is EAGVTQFPSHSVIEKGQTVTLRCDPISGHDNLYWYRRVMGKEIKFLLHFVKESKQDESGMPNNRFLAERTGGTYSTLKVQPAELEDSGVYFCASSRYHGDNYGYTFGSGTRLTVV.

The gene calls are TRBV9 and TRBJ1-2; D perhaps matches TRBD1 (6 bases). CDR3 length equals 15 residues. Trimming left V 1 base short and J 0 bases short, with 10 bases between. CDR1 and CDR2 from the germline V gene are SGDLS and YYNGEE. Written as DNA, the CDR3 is TGTGCCAGCAGCGTATCAGGGGTCACTAACTATGGCTACACCTTC. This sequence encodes CASSVSGVTNYGYTF.

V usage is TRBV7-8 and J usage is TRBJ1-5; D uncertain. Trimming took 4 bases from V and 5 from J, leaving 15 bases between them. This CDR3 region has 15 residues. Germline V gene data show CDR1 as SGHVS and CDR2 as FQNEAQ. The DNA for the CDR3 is TGTGCCAGCAGCTCCTCCCGCCTCTCTCATCAGCCCCAGCATTTT. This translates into CASSSSRLSHQPQHF.

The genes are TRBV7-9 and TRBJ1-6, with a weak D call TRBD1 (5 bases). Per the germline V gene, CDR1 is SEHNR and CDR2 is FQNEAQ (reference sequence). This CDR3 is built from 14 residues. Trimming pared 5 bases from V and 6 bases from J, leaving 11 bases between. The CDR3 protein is CASSPWQGNSPLHF. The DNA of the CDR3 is TGTGCCAGCAGCCCTTGGCAGGGTAATTCACCCCTCCACTTT.

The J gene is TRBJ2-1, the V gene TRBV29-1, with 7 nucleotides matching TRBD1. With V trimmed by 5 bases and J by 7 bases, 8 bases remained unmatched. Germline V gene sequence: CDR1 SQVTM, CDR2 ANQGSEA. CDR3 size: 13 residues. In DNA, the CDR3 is TGCAGCGTTTCGACAGGGTTGAGGAATGAGCAGTTCTTC. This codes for CSVSTGLRNEQFF.

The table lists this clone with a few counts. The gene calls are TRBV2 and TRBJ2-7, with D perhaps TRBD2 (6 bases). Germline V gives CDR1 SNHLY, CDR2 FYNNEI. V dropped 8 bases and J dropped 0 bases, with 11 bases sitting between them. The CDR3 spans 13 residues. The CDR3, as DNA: TGTGCCAGCCGGCCCGGGAGCTCCTACGAGCAGTACTTC. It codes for CASRPGSSYEQYF.

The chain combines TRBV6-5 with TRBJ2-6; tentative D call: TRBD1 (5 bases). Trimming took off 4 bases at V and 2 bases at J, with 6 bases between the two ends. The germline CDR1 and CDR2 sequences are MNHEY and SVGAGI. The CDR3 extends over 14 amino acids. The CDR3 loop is CASSWTPGANVLTF. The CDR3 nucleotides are TGTGCCAGCAGTTGGACACCTGGGGCCAACGTCCTGACTTTC.

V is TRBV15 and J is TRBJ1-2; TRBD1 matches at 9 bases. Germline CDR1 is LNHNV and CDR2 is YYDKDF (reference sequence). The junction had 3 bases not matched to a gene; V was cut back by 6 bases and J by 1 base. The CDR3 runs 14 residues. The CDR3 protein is CATSGQGNNYGYTF. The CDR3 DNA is TGTGCCACCAGTGGACAGGGGAATAACTATGGCTACACCTTC.

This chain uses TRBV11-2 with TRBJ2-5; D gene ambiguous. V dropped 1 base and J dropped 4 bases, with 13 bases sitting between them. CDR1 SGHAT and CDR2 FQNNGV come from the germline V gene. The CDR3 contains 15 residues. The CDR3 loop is CASSLGVGVAETQYF. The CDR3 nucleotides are TGTGCCAGCAGCTTAGGGGTTGGGGTTGCAGAGACCCAGTACTTC.

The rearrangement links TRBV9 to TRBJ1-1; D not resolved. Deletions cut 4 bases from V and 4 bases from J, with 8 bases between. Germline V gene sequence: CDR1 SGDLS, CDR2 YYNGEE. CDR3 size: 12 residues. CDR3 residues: CASSPWGTEAFF. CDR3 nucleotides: TGTGCCAGCAGCCCCTGGGGCACTGAAGCTTTCTTT. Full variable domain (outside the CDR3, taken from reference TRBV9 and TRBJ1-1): DSGVTQTPKHLITATGQRVTLRCSPRSGDLSVYWYQQSLDQGLQFLIQYYNGEERAKGNILERFSAQQFPDLHSELNLSSLELGDSALYFCASSPWGTEAFFGQGTRLTVV.

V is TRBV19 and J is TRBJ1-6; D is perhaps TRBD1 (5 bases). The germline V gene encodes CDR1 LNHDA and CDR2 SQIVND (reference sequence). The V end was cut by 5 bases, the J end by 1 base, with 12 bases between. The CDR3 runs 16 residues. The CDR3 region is CASSGRTNSYNSPLHF. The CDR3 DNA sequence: TGTGCCAGTAGTGGTCGGACAAATTCCTATAATTCACCCCTCCACTTT.

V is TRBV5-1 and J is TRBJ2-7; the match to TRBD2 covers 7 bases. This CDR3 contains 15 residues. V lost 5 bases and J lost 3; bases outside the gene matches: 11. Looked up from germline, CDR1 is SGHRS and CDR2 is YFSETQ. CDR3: CASSSDGASGYEQYF. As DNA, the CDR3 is TGCGCCAGCAGTTCCGACGGCGCTAGCGGCTACGAGCAGTACTTC. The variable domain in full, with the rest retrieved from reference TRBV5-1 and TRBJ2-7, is KAGVTQTPRYLIKTRGQQVTLSCSPISGHRSVSWYQQTPGQGLQFLFEYFSETQRNKGNFPGRFSGRQFSNSRSEMNVSTLELGDSALYLCASSSDGASGYEQYFGPGTRLTVT.

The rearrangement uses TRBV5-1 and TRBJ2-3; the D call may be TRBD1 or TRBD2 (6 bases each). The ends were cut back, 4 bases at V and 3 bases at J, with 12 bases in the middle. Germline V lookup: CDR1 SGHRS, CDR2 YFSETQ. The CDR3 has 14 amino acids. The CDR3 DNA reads TGCGCCAGCAGCACGGGGGCCGGGACAGATACGCAGTATTTT. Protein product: CASSTGAGTDTQYF. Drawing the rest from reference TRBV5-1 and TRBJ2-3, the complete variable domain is KAGVTQTPRYLIKTRGQQVTLSCSPISGHRSVSWYQQTPGQGLQFLFEYFSETQRNKGNFPGRFSGRQFSNSRSEMNVSTLELGDSALYLCASSTGAGTDTQYFGPGTRLTVL.

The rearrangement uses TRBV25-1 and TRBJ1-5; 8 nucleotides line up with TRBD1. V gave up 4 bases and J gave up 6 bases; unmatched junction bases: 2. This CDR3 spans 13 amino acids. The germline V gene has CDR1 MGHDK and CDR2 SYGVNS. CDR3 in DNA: TGTGCCAGCAGTGTGACAGGGGCTCAGCCCCAGCATTTT. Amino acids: CASSVTGAQPQHF.

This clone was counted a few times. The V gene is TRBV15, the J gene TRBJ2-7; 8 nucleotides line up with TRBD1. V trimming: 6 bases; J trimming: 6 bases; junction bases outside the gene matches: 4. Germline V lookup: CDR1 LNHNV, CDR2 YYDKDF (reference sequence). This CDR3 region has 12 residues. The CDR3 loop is CATRDRALEQYF. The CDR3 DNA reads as TGTGCCACCAGGGACAGGGCTCTCGAGCAGTACTTC.

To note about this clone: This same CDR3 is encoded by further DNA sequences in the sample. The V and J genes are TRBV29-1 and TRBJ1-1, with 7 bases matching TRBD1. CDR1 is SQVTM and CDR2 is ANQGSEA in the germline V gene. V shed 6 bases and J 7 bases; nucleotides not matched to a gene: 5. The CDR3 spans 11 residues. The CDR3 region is CSVPQGGEAFF. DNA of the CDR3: TGCAGCGTCCCCCAGGGGGGTGAAGCTTTCTTT. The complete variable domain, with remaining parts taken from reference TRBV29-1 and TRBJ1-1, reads SAVISQKPSRDICQRGTSLTIQCQVDSQVTMMFWYRQQPGQSLTLIATANQGSEATYESGFVIDKFPISRPNLTFSTLTVSNMSPEDSSIYLCSVPQGGEAFFGQGTRLTVV.

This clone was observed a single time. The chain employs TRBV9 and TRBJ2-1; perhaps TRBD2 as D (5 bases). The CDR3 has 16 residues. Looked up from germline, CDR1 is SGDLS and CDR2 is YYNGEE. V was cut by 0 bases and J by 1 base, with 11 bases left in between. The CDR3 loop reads CASSVVREGSYNEQFF. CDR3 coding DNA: TGTGCCAGCAGCGTAGTCAGAGAGGGTTCCTACAATGAGCAGTTCTTC.

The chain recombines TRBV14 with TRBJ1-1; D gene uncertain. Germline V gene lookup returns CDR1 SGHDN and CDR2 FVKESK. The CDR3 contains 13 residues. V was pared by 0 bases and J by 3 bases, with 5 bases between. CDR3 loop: CASSQEEDTEAFF. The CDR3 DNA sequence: TGTGCCAGCAGCCAAGAAGAGGACACTGAAGCTTTCTTT.